The 12 T cell receptor beta chains below were found in one sample sequenced in a study of shared clonotypes between healthy human individuals. The assay was immunoSEQ multiplex PCR, and TCRdb's table has in-frame clones only and misses some. The sample yields about 510,000 clones, 96% seen once. Material for sequencing was naive CD4+ T cells sorted from blood. Subset of the sample: CD45RA+ positively selected. Receptor source: a woman aged 25 to 39 in good health.

This clone was found once. The chain carries TRBV5-1 and TRBJ1-1; D gene uncertain. From germline, CDR1 is SGHRS and CDR2 YFSETQ. CDR3 size: 13 residues. The ends were cut back, 2 bases at V and 0 bases at J, with 5 bases in the middle. The CDR3 coding sequence is TGCGCCAGCAGCTTAAATGTGAACACTGAAGCTTTCTTT. Encoded protein: CASSLNVNTEAFF. Based on the CDR3 plus reference TRBV5-1 and TRBJ1-1, the full variable domain is KAGVTQTPRYLIKTRGQQVTLSCSPISGHRSVSWYQQTPGQGLQFLFEYFSETQRNKGNFPGRFSGRQFSNSRSEMNVSTLELGDSALYLCASSLNVNTEAFFGQGTRLTVV.

The V gene is TRBV28, the J gene TRBJ1-5, with 7 positions matching TRBD1. The ends lost 5 bases at V and 0 bases at J; junction bases unmatched: 10. The CDR3 totals 17 residues. Germline values: CDR1 MDHEN, CDR2 SYDVKM. Here the CDR3 reads CASSRPGDSFSNQPQHF. The CDR3 coding sequence is TGTGCCAGCAGTCGCCCCGGGGACAGCTTTAGCAATCAGCCCCAGCATTTT.

The chain employs TRBV19 and TRBJ2-1, with D maybe TRBD2 (7 bases). This CDR3 has 17 residues. Germline values: CDR1 LNHDA, CDR2 SQIVND (reference sequence). The V end lost 6 bases, the J end lost 2 bases, and 20 bases lay between the germline ends. CDR3 DNA: TGTGCCAGTAGCGACCTGTCAGGGGCGGGAGCCTACAATGAGCAGTTCTTC. This encodes CASSDLSGAGAYNEQFF.

CDR3 sequence: CASSLVVLAGIDEQYF. For the CDR3, the DNA is TGTGCCAGCAGCTTAGTTGTTCTAGCGGGAATCGACGAGCAGTACTTC. This chain joins TRBV7-2 and TRBJ2-7; TRBD2 agrees at 9 bases. The CDR3 contains 16 residues. Looked up from germline, CDR1 is SGHTA and CDR2 is FQGNSA. Losses at the gene ends were 1 base for V and 5 bases for J; bases not matched to a gene: 9. Filled out from reference TRBV7-2 and TRBJ2-7, the complete variable domain reads GAGVSQSPSNKVTEKGKDVELRCDPISGHTALYWYRQSLGQGLEFLIYFQGNSAPDKSGLPSDRFSAERTGGSVSTLTIQRTQQEDSAVYLCASSLVVLAGIDEQYFGPGTRLTVT.

The chain carries TRBV5-1 and TRBJ2-3, with 7 positions matching TRBD2. Germline V CDR1 and CDR2: SGHRS, YFSETQ. J was trimmed by 10 bases and V by 0 bases; bases with no gene match: 20. The CDR3 runs 18 residues. CDR3 nucleotide sequence: TGCGCCAGCAGCTTGGGGGCCTCTAGCGGACTATCACAGAGGGCGCAGTATTTT. Translating it yields CASSLGASSGLSQRAQYF.

On this clone: Other DNA sequences of this sample code for an identical CDR3. V usage is TRBV5-4 and J usage is TRBJ2-7; D may correspond to TRBD1 or TRBD2 (5 bases each). CDR1 and CDR2 (germline): SGHNT, YYREEE (reference sequence). Trimming stripped 0 bases from V and 4 bases from J, with 8 bases between. The CDR3 extends over 13 amino acids. Written as DNA, the CDR3 is TGTGCCAGCAGCTTGGGGGGGAAATACGAGCAGTACTTC. It specifies CASSLGGKYEQYF.

J is TRBJ2-2 and V is TRBV19; TRBD2 might be the D (5 bases). V lost 0 bases, J lost 3 bases, and 11 bases lay in between. The germline V gene has CDR1 LNHDA and CDR2 SQIVND (reference sequence). CDR3 length: 16 residues. CDR3 sequence: CASSIDGRTYTGELFF. CDR3 DNA sequence: TGTGCCAGTAGTATAGATGGCCGGACTTACACCGGGGAGCTGTTTTTT.

The chain couples TRBV29-1 to TRBJ2-3; the D gene is possibly TRBD2 (7 bases). The CDR3 has 14 amino acids. CDR1 SQVTM and CDR2 ANQGSEA come from the germline V gene. The germline V and J ends were trimmed by 8 bases and 4 bases, with 19 bases remaining between them. CDR3 in amino acids: CSSLTGGVADTQYF. The DNA of the CDR3 is TGCAGCTCCCTCACGGGGGGCGTGGCAGATACGCAGTATTTT.

This chain uses TRBV4-1 with TRBJ2-5; 7 bases agree with TRBD1. The CDR3 totals 15 residues. V was pared by 4 bases and J by 11 bases, with 16 bases of the junction left unmatched. Per germline, CDR1 MGHRA and CDR2 YSYEKL. The CDR3 DNA reads TGCGCCAGCAGCCCGGGACCAGGAAGGGGGCGTGAGCAGTACTTC. This encodes CASSPGPGRGREQYF.

The rearrangement links TRBV11-3 to TRBJ2-7, with 10 bases that match TRBD2. There are 15 residues in the CDR3. Trimming took 5 bases from V and 0 from J; bases not matched to a gene: 4. The germline CDR1 and CDR2 sequences are SGHNT and YENEEA. The CDR3 DNA reads as TGTGCCAGCAGCCTACCTAGCGGGAGCTCCTACGAGCAGTACTTC. It yields the protein CASSLPSGSSYEQYF.

This chain uses TRBV18 with TRBJ1-3; D is possibly TRBD1 (6 bases). The CDR3 is made up of 16 amino acids. Trimming stripped 3 bases from V and 1 base from J, with 13 bases between. CDR1 is KGHSH, CDR2 LQKENI, per germline. The chain's CDR3 is CASSPLDQGSGNTIYF. CDR3 sequence (DNA): TGTGCCAGCTCACCTCTTGATCAGGGGTCTGGAAACACCATATATTTT.

This clone appeared once. The chain couples TRBV7-2 to TRBJ2-5, with 10 bases that match TRBD2. This CDR3 is 14 amino acids long. The V segment lost 3 bases and the J segment 5 bases; nucleotides outside the gene matches: 3. Germline loops: CDR1 SGHTA, CDR2 FQGNSA. The CDR3 nucleotides are TGTGCCAGCAGCTTTAGCGGGAGGACTGAGACCCAGTACTTC. Translated: CASSFSGRTETQYF.